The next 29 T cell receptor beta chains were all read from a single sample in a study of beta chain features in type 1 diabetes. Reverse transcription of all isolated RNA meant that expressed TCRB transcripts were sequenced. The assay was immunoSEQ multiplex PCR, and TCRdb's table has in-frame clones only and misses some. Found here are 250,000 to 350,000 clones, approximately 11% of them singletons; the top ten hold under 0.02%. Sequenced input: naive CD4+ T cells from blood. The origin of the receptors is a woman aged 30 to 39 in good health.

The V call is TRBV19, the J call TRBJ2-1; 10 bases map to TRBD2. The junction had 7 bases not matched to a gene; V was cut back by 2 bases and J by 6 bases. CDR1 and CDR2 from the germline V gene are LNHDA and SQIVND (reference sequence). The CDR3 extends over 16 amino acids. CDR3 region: CASSILLAGALNEQFF. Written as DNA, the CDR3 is TGTGCCAGTAGTATATTGCTAGCGGGAGCCCTCAATGAGCAGTTCTTC.

The CDR3 region has the DNA TGTGCCAGCAGTCCGGCTAGCGAGAGCGGGTATGAGCAGTTCTTC. It is translated as CASSPASESGYEQFF. This sequence joins TRBV28 and TRBJ2-1, with D possibly being TRBD2 (6 bases). CDR1 is MDHEN, CDR2 SYDVKM, per germline. This CDR3 has 15 amino acids. The V and J ends lost 5 bases and 8 bases respectively, with 19 bases between them.

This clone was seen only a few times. The CDR3 region has the DNA TGTGCCATAACAGAGTCTCCGGGAGTTGAAGCTTTCTTT. The encoded protein is CAITESPGVEAFF. The V call is TRBV10-3, the J call TRBJ1-1, with unresolved D. V was trimmed by 9 bases and J by 7 bases, leaving 18 bases between them. Germline V gives CDR1 ENHRY, CDR2 SYGVKD. CDR3 length equals 13 residues.

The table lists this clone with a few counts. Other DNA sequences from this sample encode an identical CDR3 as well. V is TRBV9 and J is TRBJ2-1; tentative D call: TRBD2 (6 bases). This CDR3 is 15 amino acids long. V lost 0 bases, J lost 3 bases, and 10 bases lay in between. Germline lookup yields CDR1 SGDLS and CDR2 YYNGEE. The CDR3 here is CASSVGLASYNEQFF. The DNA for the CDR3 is TGTGCCAGCAGCGTAGGGCTAGCGAGCTACAATGAGCAGTTCTTC.

The CDR3 region is CASSQGKGGGTYEQYF. In DNA form, the CDR3 reads TGCGCCAGCAGCCAAGGAAAAGGGGGTGGGACCTACGAGCAGTACTTC. The J gene is TRBJ2-7, the V gene TRBV4-3; D may be TRBD1 (6 bases). Germline CDR1 is LGHNA and CDR2 is YSLEER. The CDR3 has 16 amino acids. The V end was cut by 1 base, the J end by 2 bases, with 15 bases between.

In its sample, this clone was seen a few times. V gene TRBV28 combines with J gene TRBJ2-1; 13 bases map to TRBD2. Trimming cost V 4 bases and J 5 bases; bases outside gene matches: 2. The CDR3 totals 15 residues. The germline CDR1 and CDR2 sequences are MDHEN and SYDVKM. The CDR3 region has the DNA TGTGCCAGCAGTTCTGGACTAGCGGGGGACAATGAGCAGTTCTTC. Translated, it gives CASSSGLAGDNEQFF.

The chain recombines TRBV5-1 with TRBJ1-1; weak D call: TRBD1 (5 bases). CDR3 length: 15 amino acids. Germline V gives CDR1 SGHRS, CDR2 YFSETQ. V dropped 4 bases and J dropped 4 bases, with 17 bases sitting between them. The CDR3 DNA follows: TGCGCCAGCAGCCTTGGCGGACACTCGGTCACTGAAGCTTTCTTT. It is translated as CASSLGGHSVTEAFF.

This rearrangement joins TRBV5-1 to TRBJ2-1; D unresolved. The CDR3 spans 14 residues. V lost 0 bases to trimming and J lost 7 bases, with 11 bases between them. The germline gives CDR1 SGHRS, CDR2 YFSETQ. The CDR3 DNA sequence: TGCGCCAGCAGCTTGGGAGTAGCTGGTAATGAGCAGTTCTTC. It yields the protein CASSLGVAGNEQFF.

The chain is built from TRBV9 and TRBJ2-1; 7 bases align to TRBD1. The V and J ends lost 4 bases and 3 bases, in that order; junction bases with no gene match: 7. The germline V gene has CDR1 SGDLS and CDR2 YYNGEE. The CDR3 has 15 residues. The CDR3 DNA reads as TGTGCCAGCAGCCCCCGACAGGGTGACTACAATGAGCAGTTCTTC. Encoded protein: CASSPRQGDYNEQFF. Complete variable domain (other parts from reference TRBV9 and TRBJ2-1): DSGVTQTPKHLITATGQRVTLRCSPRSGDLSVYWYQQSLDQGLQFLIQYYNGEERAKGNILERFSAQQFPDLHSELNLSSLELGDSALYFCASSPRQGDYNEQFFGPGTRLTVL.

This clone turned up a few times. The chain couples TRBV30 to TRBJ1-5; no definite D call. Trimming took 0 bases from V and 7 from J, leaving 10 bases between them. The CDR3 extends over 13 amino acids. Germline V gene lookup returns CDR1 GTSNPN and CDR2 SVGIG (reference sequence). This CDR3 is CAWSVEGDQPQHF. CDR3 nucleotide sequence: TGTGCCTGGAGTGTAGAGGGTGACCAGCCCCAGCATTTT.

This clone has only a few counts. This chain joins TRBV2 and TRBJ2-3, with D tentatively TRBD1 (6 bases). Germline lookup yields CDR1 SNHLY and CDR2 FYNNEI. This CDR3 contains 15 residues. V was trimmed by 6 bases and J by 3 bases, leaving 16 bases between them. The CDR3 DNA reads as TGTGCCAGCAGGACGCAGGGGATCGCAACAGATACGCAGTATTTT. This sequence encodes CASRTQGIATDTQYF.

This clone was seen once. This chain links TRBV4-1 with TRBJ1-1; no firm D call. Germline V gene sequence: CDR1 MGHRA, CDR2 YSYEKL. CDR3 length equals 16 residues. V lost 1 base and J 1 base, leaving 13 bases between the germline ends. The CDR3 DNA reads TGCGCCAGCAGCCAAGGGGCTCGTCAAGAGAACACTGAAGCTTTCTTT. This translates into CASSQGARQENTEAFF.

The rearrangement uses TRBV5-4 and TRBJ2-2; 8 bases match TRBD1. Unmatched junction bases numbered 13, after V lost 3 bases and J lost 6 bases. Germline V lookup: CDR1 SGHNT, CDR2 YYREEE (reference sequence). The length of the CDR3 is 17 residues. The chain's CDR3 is CASSWIDRGKGAGELFF. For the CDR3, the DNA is TGTGCCAGCAGCTGGATCGACAGGGGAAAAGGGGCCGGGGAGCTGTTTTTT.

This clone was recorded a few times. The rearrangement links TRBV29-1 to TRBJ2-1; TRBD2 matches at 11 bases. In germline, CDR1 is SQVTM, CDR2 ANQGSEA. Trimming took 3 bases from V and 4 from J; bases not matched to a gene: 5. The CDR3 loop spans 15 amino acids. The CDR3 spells CSVDSGTSGYNEQFF. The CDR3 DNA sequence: TGCAGCGTTGACTCCGGGACTAGCGGTTACAATGAGCAGTTCTTC.

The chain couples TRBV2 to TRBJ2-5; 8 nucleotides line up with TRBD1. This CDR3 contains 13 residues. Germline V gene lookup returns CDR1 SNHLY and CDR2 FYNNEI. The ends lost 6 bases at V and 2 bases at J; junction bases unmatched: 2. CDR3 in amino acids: CASRDRAQETQYF. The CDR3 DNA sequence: TGTGCCAGCAGGGACAGGGCTCAAGAGACCCAGTACTTC.

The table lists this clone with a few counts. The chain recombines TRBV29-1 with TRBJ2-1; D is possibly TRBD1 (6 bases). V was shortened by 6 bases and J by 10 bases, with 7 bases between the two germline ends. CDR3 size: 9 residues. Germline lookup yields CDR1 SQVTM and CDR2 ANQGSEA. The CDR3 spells CSVGTEQFF. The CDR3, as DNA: TGCAGCGTGGGGACAGAGCAGTTCTTC.

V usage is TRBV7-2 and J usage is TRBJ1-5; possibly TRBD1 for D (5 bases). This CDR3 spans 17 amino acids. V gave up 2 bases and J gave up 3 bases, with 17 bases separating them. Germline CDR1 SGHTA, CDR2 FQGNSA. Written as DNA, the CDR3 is TGTGCCAGCAGCTTAATGTCCGCGGCAGGGCCCAATCAGCCCCAGCATTTT. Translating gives CASSLMSAAGPNQPQHF.

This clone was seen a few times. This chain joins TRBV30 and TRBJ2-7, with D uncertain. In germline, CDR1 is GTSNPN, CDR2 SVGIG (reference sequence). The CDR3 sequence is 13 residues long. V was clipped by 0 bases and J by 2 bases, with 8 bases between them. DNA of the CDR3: TGTGCCTGGAGTGTACCCGGTACCTACGAGCAGTACTTC. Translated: CAWSVPGTYEQYF.

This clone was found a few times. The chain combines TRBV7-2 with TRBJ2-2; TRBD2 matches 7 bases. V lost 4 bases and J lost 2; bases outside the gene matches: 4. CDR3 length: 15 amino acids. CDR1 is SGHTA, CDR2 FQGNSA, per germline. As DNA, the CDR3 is TGTGCCAGCAGCTCCAGCGGGACCAACACCGGGGAGCTGTTTTTT. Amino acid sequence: CASSSSGTNTGELFF.

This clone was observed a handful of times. DNA for the CDR3: TGTGCCAGCAGCTTAGCACTAGCGGAATACAATGAGCAGTTCTTC. It translates to CASSLALAEYNEQFF. The chain is built from TRBV11-3 and TRBJ2-1, with 8 bases identical to TRBD2. Per the germline V gene, CDR1 is SGHNT and CDR2 is YENEEA. J was trimmed by 4 bases and V by 1 base; bases with no gene match: 3. The CDR3 totals 15 residues. The entire variable domain, with the rest obtained from reference TRBV11-3 and TRBJ2-1, is as follows: EAGVVQSPRYKIIEKKQPVAFWCNPISGHNTLYWYLQNLGQGPELLIRYENEEAVDDSQLPKDRFSAERLKGVDSTLKIQPAELGDSAVYLCASSLALAEYNEQFFGPGTRLTVL.

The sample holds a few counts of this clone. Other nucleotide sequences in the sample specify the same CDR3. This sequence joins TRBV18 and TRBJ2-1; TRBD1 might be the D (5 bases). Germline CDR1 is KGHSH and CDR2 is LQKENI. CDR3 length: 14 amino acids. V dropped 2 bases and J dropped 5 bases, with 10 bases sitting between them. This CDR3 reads CASSPGQGNNEQFF. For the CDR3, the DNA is TGTGCCAGCTCACCAGGGCAGGGAAACAATGAGCAGTTCTTC.

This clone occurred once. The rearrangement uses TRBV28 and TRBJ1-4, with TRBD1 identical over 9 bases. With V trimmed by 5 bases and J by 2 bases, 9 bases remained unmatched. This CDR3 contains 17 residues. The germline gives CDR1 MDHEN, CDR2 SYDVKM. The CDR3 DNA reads TGTGCCAGCAGTGCCTCGTCCGGGACAGGGACTAATGAAAAACTGTTTTTT. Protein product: CASSASSGTGTNEKLFF. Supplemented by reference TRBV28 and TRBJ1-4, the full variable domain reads DVKVTQSSRYLVKRTGEKVFLECVQDMDHENMFWYRQDPGLGLRLIYFSYDVKMKEKGDIPEGYSVSREKKERFSLILESASTNQTSMYLCASSASSGTGTNEKLFFGSGTQLSVL.

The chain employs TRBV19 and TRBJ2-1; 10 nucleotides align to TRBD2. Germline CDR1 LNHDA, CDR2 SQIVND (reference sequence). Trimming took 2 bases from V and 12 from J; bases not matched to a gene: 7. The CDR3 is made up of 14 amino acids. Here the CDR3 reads CASSIPSGSNLQFF. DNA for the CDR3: TGTGCCAGTAGTATACCTAGCGGGAGTAATCTGCAGTTCTTC. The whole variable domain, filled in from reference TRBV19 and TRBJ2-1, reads DGGITQSPKYLFRKEGQNVTLSCEQNLNHDAMYWYRQDPGQGLRLIYYSQIVNDFQKGDIAEGYSVSREKKESFPLTVTSAQKNPTAFYLCASSIPSGSNLQFFGPGTRLTVL.

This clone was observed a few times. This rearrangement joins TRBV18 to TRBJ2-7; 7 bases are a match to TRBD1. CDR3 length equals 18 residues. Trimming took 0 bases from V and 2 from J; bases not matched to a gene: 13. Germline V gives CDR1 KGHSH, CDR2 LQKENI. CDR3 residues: CASSPPTSTGNGAYEQYF. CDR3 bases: TGTGCCAGCTCACCACCGACTTCGACAGGGAACGGGGCCTACGAGCAGTACTTC.

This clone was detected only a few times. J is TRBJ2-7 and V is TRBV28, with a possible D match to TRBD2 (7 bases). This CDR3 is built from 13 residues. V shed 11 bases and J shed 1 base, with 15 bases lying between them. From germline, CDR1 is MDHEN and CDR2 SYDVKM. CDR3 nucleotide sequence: TGTGCCGGGGGGGGCGGGAATTCCTACGAGCAGTACTTC. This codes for CAGGGGNSYEQYF.

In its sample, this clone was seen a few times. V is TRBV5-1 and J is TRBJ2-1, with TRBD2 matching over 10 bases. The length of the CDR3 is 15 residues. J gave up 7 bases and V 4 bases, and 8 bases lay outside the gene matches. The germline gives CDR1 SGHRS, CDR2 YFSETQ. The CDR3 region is CASSPGLAQLNEQFF. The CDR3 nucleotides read TGCGCCAGCAGCCCGGGACTAGCGCAGTTGAATGAGCAGTTCTTC.

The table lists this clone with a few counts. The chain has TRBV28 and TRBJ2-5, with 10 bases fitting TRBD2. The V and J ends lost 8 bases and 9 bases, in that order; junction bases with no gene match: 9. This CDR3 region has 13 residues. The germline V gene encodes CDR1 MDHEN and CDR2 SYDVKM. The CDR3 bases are TGTGCCAGCCAGGGTTCGAGCGGGGGGGCCCAGTACTTC. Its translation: CASQGSSGGAQYF.

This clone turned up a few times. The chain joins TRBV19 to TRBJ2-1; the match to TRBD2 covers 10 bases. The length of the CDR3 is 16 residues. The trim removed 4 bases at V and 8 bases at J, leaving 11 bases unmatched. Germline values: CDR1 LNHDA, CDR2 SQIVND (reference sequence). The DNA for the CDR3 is TGTGCCAGTAGTACGGGCCCTGGGACTAGCGTGGATGAGCAGTTCTTC. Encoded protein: CASSTGPGTSVDEQFF.

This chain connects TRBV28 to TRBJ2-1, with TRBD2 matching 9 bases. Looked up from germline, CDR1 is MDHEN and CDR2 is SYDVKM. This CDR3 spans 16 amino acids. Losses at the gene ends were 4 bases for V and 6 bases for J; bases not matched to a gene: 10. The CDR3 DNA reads TGTGCCAGCAGTTCCATAGGTAGCGGGAGATTCAATGAGCAGTTCTTC. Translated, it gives CASSSIGSGRFNEQFF.